These 32 T cell receptor beta chains originate from one sample sequenced in a study of cytomegalovirus exposure and HLA in healthy donors. Primers for the PCR totalled 60 Vbeta and 13 Jbeta. Libraries were prepared by immunoSEQ multiplex PCR; TCRdb keeps only in-frame clonotypes and omits some of them. Of roughly 150,000 clones listed, almost 85% are singletons. Sequencing was done on a sample of PBMCs. The receptors were sampled from a man aged 25-45 years in good health and CMV-seropositive.

This clone was counted once. The gene calls are TRBV27 and TRBJ1-5, with D unresolved. V lost 4 bases and J 1 base, leaving 14 bases between the germline ends. The germline V gene encodes CDR1 MNHEY and CDR2 SMNVEV (reference sequence). The length of the CDR3 is 16 residues. The CDR3 DNA follows: TGTGCCAGCAGTTCCCGGAGTGATGGGAGCAATCAGCCCCAGCATTTT. It encodes CASSSRSDGSNQPQHF.

The chain links TRBV7-6 to TRBJ2-7, with 8 bases identical to TRBD2. V gave up 0 bases and J gave up 1 base; unmatched junction bases: 5. The CDR3 loop spans 16 amino acids. Germline V gives CDR1 SGHVS, CDR2 FNYEAQ. The CDR3 loop is CASSLAPGRGSYEQYF. CDR3 in DNA: TGTGCCAGCAGCTTAGCTCCCGGGAGGGGTTCCTACGAGCAGTACTTC.

The chain recombines TRBV5-1 with TRBJ2-5, with D tentatively TRBD1 (5 bases). The J call is uncertain, as TRBJ2-7 better fits the DNA end. CDR1 and CDR2 from the germline V gene are SGHRS and YFSETQ. The CDR3 has 13 amino acids. CDR3 bases: TGCGCCAGCAGCTTTGGGGCGGTCTACGAGCAGTACTTC. Protein product: CASSFGAVYEQYF.

This sequence joins TRBV5-6 and TRBJ1-5, with a weak D call TRBD1 (6 bases). V was trimmed by 2 bases and J by 0 bases, leaving 12 bases between them. Germline CDR1 reads SGHDT; CDR2 reads YYEEEE. The CDR3 is made up of 16 amino acids. The CDR3 spells CASSLRSTGSNQPQHF. The DNA of the CDR3 is TGTGCCAGCAGCTTAAGATCGACAGGTAGCAATCAGCCCCAGCATTTT.

Comments on this clone: Compared with germline, one end of the junction differs, possibly owing to a read error. The chain is built from TRBV7-9 and TRBJ1-2; D gene unclear. In germline, CDR1 is SEHNR, CDR2 FQNEAQ (reference sequence). This CDR3 region has 12 residues. CDR3 in DNA: TGTTCCAGCAGCTTCCCGGGATTCGGCTACACCTTC. Protein: CSSSFPGFGYTF.

The chain employs TRBV5-1 and TRBJ2-1; 8 positions agree with TRBD2. The CDR3 has 16 residues. The germline gives CDR1 SGHRS, CDR2 YFSETQ. V dropped 1 base and J dropped 5; count of bases not matched to a gene: 8. CDR3 coding DNA: TGCGCCAGCAGCTTGAGTGCGGGGGGAACGAACAATGAGCAGTTCTTC. Protein sequence: CASSLSAGGTNNEQFF.

This chain joins TRBV6-5 and TRBJ2-5; 8 nucleotides agree with TRBD2. Germline values: CDR1 MNHEY, CDR2 SVGAGI. The CDR3 is 15 residues long. Germline trimming cut 2 bases from V and 4 bases from J; bases unmatched to any gene: 6. The CDR3 DNA follows: TGTGCCAGCAGTTACGGGCTAGCGGGCTCAGAGACCCAGTACTTC. This codes for CASSYGLAGSETQYF.

This chain joins TRBV13 and TRBJ2-1; 7 nucleotides line up with TRBD2. Germline-derived CDR1 and CDR2 are PRHDT and FYEKMQ (reference sequence). This CDR3 comprises 16 residues. Germline trimming cut 5 bases from V and 8 bases from J; bases unmatched to any gene: 15. The CDR3 sequence: CASSHILGGGGDEQFF. In nucleotides, the CDR3 is TGTGCCAGCAGCCACATCTTGGGCGGGGGTGGAGATGAGCAGTTCTTC.

This clone occurred a few times. V is TRBV4-1 and J is TRBJ1-4; D call uncertain. V was cut by 1 base and J by 7 bases, with 10 bases left in between. The CDR3 consists of 14 residues. Per the germline V gene, CDR1 is MGHRA and CDR2 is YSYEKL. The CDR3 region is CASSQVGLIEKLFF. Written as DNA, the CDR3 is TGCGCCAGCAGCCAAGTAGGACTAATTGAAAAACTGTTTTTT.

In its sample, this clone was seen many times. The rearrangement uses TRBV6-1 and TRBJ1-2, with D unresolved. The V gene lost 6 bases and the J gene lost 5 bases, with 13 bases spanning the gap. Per germline, CDR1 MNHNS and CDR2 SASEGT. The CDR3 length is 13 residues. In nucleotides, the CDR3 is TGTGCCAGCAGCCACGGGTCCCTTTATGGCTACACCTTC. It specifies CASSHGSLYGYTF.

This chain connects TRBV4-1 to TRBJ1-5, with D possibly being TRBD1 (6 bases). Deletions cut 6 bases from V and 2 bases from J, with 20 bases between. This CDR3 is 17 amino acids long. Looked up from germline, CDR1 is MGHRA and CDR2 is YSYEKL. The CDR3 DNA is TGCGCCAGCAGTAACAGGGTGGGGGATCTTCGCAATCAGCCCCAGCATTTT. It yields the protein CASSNRVGDLRNQPQHF.

J is TRBJ2-7 and V is TRBV28, with D possibly TRBD1 on 6 matching bases. The CDR3 sequence is 15 residues long. Germline-derived CDR1 and CDR2 are MDHEN and SYDVKM. The ends were cut back, 7 bases at V and 4 bases at J, with 20 bases in the middle. In nucleotides, the CDR3 is TGTGCCAGCATCACAACAGGGAAAAGGTCTTACGAGCAGTACTTC. Protein product: CASITTGKRSYEQYF.

Points on this clone: The junction does not match germline at one end; this may be a read error. The chain has TRBV20-1 and TRBJ1-6; D remains ambiguous. This CDR3 has 10 residues. Germline V gene data show CDR1 as DFQATT and CDR2 as SNEGSKA (reference sequence). CDR3 in DNA: TGCAGTGCTAGAGGGCAGTGGAGTGTATTC. It encodes CSARGQWSVF.

The chain recombines TRBV4-1 with TRBJ1-6; 9 positions match TRBD1. From germline, CDR1 is MGHRA and CDR2 YSYEKL. The CDR3 covers 15 residues. Trimming took 1 base from V and 7 from J; bases not matched to a gene: 2. CDR3 DNA: TGCGCCAGCAGCCAAGCCGGGACAGGGAATTCACCCCTCCACTTT. It encodes CASSQAGTGNSPLHF.

The J gene is TRBJ1-5, the V gene TRBV30; possible D gene TRBD1, 5 bases. V lost 1 base and J lost 2, with 9 bases in between. Germline CDR1 is GTSNPN and CDR2 is SVGIG (reference sequence). The CDR3 loop spans 14 amino acids. Here the CDR3 DNA reads TGTGCCTGGAGTGCGGGGGGTGGCAATCAGCCCCAGCATTTT. Translated, it gives CAWSAGGGNQPQHF.

The J gene is TRBJ1-2, the V gene TRBV19, with TRBD1 matching over 7 bases. Germline-derived CDR1 and CDR2 are LNHDA and SQIVND (reference sequence). The trim removed 7 bases at V and 8 bases at J, leaving 10 bases unmatched. The CDR3 sequence is 13 residues long. The CDR3: CASTPTGFRGYTF. The CDR3 bases are TGTGCCAGTACCCCGACAGGGTTTCGCGGCTACACCTTC.

V and J are TRBV28 and TRBJ2-7; D is unresolved. Between the trimmed V and J ends, which lost 9 bases and 6 bases, there was a span of 12 bases. From germline, CDR1 is MDHEN and CDR2 SYDVKM. CDR3 length: 11 amino acids. CDR3 DNA: TGTGCCAGTAATCTTCCTTTCGAGCAGTACTTC. It translates to CASNLPFEQYF. The full variable domain, in which reference TRBV28 and TRBJ2-7 provide the parts outside the CDR3, is DVKVTQSSRYLVKRTGEKVFLECVQDMDHENMFWYRQDPGLGLRLIYFSYDVKMKEKGDIPEGYSVSREKKERFSLILESASTNQTSMYLCASNLPFEQYFGPGTRLTVT.

This chain links TRBV11-3 with TRBJ2-2; possibly TRBD2 for D (6 bases). Trimming removed 0 bases from V and 11 bases from J, with 10 bases in between. This CDR3 spans 13 amino acids. Germline V gives CDR1 SGHNT, CDR2 YENEEA. CDR3 nucleotides: TGTGCCAGCAGCTTAGATCTCGGGAGAGAGCTGTTTTTT. Amino acids: CASSLDLGRELFF. The variable domain in full, with the rest retrieved from reference TRBV11-3 and TRBJ2-2, is EAGVVQSPRYKIIEKKQPVAFWCNPISGHNTLYWYLQNLGQGPELLIRYENEEAVDDSQLPKDRFSAERLKGVDSTLKIQPAELGDSAVYLCASSLDLGRELFFGEGSRLTVL.

As concerns this clone: One junction end disagrees with the germline gene, perhaps due to a read error. The chain uses TRBV7-2 and TRBJ1-2, with 7 bases identical to TRBD1. This CDR3 is built from 16 residues. CDR1 is SGHTA, CDR2 FQGNSA, per germline. In nucleotides, the CDR3 is TGTGCCAGCGGCTTAGGGGGCGGGGGCCTGAACTATGGCTACACCTTC. Its protein is CASGLGGGGLNYGYTF.

The chain is built from TRBV19 and TRBJ1-1; possible D gene TRBD1, 5 bases. This CDR3 is built from 15 residues. The germline V and J ends were trimmed by 9 bases and 0 bases, with 17 bases remaining between them. The germline V gene encodes CDR1 LNHDA and CDR2 SQIVND (reference sequence). The CDR3 here is CASLYRGAMNTEAFF. CDR3 in DNA: TGTGCCAGCCTTTACCGTGGGGCCATGAACACTGAAGCTTTCTTT.

The chain combines TRBV5-1 with TRBJ2-4; D gene unclear. This CDR3 spans 16 amino acids. Germline V gene data show CDR1 as SGHRS and CDR2 as YFSETQ. Trimming cost V 4 bases and J 0 bases, with 14 bases left between them. The CDR3 reads CASSAEVGVAKNIQYF. Written as DNA, the CDR3 is TGCGCCAGCAGCGCAGAGGTTGGAGTAGCCAAAAACATTCAGTACTTC.

V gene TRBV19 combines with J gene TRBJ2-1, with 9 bases lining up with TRBD2. Germline V gene data show CDR1 as LNHDA and CDR2 as SQIVND (reference sequence). The V and J ends lost 10 bases and 3 bases, in that order; junction bases with no gene match: 4. The CDR3 totals 13 residues. CDR3 amino acids: CATVAGDYNEQFF. For the CDR3, the DNA is TGTGCCACCGTAGCGGGAGACTACAATGAGCAGTTCTTC.

The V and J genes are TRBV5-5 and TRBJ2-1; 8 bases fit TRBD2. Germline loops: CDR1 SGHKS, CDR2 YYEKEE (reference sequence). This CDR3 is 14 amino acids long. J was trimmed by 10 bases and V by 6 bases; bases with no gene match: 12. The CDR3 spells CASMKRELPFEQFF. CDR3 sequence (DNA): TGTGCCAGCATGAAGCGGGAGCTACCCTTCGAGCAGTTCTTC.

V and J are TRBV5-1 and TRBJ2-1; possibly TRBD1 for D (6 bases). The germline V and J ends were trimmed by 0 bases and 4 bases, with 11 bases remaining between them. Germline assignment: CDR1 SGHRS and CDR2 YFSETQ. The CDR3 totals 15 residues. The CDR3 sequence: CASSLEGQNYNEQFF. The CDR3 DNA sequence: TGCGCCAGCAGCTTGGAAGGACAGAATTACAATGAGCAGTTCTTC.

This clone was seen just once. The V and J genes are TRBV28 and TRBJ2-2; 7 bases fit TRBD1. The CDR3 loop spans 14 amino acids. The V gene's germline CDR1 is MDHEN and CDR2 SYDVKM. Trimming cost V 8 bases and J 3 bases; bases outside gene matches: 6. CDR3 sequence: CASGIQGYTGELFF. DNA of the CDR3: TGTGCCAGCGGAATACAGGGGTACACCGGGGAGCTGTTTTTT.

V is TRBV9 and J is TRBJ2-3; TRBD2 might be the D (6 bases). Germline loops: CDR1 SGDLS, CDR2 YYNGEE. Trimming took 0 bases from V and 1 from J, leaving 12 bases between them. The CDR3 consists of 16 residues. CDR3 in amino acids: CASSVGPSARTDTQYF. CDR3 in DNA: TGTGCCAGCAGCGTAGGACCTAGCGCCCGCACAGATACGCAGTATTTT.

This sequence joins TRBV18 and TRBJ1-2, with D tentatively TRBD1 (5 bases). The CDR3 extends over 15 amino acids. Germline V gene data show CDR1 as KGHSH and CDR2 as LQKENI. The V end was cut by 3 bases, the J end by 3 bases, with 14 bases between. This chain's CDR3 is CASSPIKGNDYGYTF. The CDR3 DNA reads TGTGCCAGCTCACCGATAAAGGGGAATGACTATGGCTACACCTTC.

This clone appeared once. A junction boundary mismatches the germline segment, possibly from a read error. The chain joins TRBV28 to TRBJ2-7; D remains ambiguous. Per germline, CDR1 MDHEN and CDR2 SYDVKM. CDR3 length: 13 amino acids. CDR3 in amino acids: CASISYSSYERYF. The DNA for the CDR3 is TGTGCCAGCATTTCCTATAGCTCCTACGAGCGGTACTTC.

The V and J genes are TRBV7-9 and TRBJ1-5, with unresolved D. The CDR3 is 13 residues long. Germline CDR1 reads SEHNR; CDR2 reads FQNEAQ (reference sequence). The ends were cut back, 1 base at V and 7 bases at J, with 8 bases in the middle. The CDR3 bases are TGTGCCAGCAGCTTAGGCCCCAGGCAGCCCCAGCATTTT. Its protein product is CASSLGPRQPQHF.

Only one count was recorded for this clone. J is TRBJ2-5 and V is TRBV27; 7 positions match TRBD1. Trimming took 6 bases from V and 11 from J; bases not matched to a gene: 12. The CDR3 has 13 residues. Germline V gene sequence: CDR1 MNHEY, CDR2 SMNVEV (reference sequence). CDR3 nucleotides: TGTGCCAGCAGACAGACAGGGTCTGGTGAGCAGTACTTC. Translating it yields CASRQTGSGEQYF.

The chain couples TRBV7-9 to TRBJ2-2; tentative D call: TRBD1 (5 bases). V lost 0 bases and J 3 bases, leaving 14 bases between the germline ends. CDR1 is SEHNR and CDR2 is FQNEAQ in the germline V gene (reference sequence). The CDR3 covers 17 residues. This CDR3 reads CASSLAVSGWDTGELFF. CDR3 coding DNA: TGTGCCAGCAGCTTAGCGGTGTCAGGGTGGGACACCGGGGAGCTGTTTTTT.

The chain couples TRBV5-5 to TRBJ2-3, with TRBD2 matching over 15 bases. Germline V CDR1 and CDR2: SGHKS, YYEKEE (reference sequence). The CDR3 consists of 16 residues. J lost 6 bases, V lost 4 bases, and 6 bases had no gene match. The CDR3 reads CASSLGLAGGRDTQYF. DNA of the CDR3: TGTGCCAGCAGCCTAGGACTAGCGGGGGGGAGGGATACGCAGTATTTT.